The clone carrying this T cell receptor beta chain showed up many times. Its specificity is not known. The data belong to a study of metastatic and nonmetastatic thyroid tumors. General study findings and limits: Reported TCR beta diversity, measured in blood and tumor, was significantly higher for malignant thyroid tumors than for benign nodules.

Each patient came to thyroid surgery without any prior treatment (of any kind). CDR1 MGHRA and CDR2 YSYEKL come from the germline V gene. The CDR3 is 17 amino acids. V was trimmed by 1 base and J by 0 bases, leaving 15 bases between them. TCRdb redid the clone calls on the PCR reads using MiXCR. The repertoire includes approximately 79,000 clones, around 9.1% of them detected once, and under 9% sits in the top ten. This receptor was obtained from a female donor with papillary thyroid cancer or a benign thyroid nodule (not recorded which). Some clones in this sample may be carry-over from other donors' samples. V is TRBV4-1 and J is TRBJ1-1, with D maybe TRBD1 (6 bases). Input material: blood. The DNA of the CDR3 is TGCGCCAGCAGCCAAGGTATTGGGGGCGGCATGAACACTGAAGCTTTCTTT. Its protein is CASSQGIGGGMNTEAFF.